These 26 T cell receptor beta chains were sequenced from one sample in a study of blood T cell repertoires in COVID-19. Clones were read by immunoSEQ multiplex PCR, and TCRdb kept only the in-frame ones, dropping some. The sample holds about 190,000 clones, around 79% seen once. Sequenced input: peripheral blood. The receptors were gathered from a man aged 50 to 59 who had recovered from COVID-19.

CDR3 sequence: CASRPDRFYGYTF. CDR3 coding DNA: TGTGCCAGCAGACCTGACAGATTCTATGGCTACACCTTC. The rearrangement uses TRBV27 and TRBJ1-2; D might be TRBD1 (5 bases). Germline V gene data show CDR1 as MNHEY and CDR2 as SMNVEV (reference sequence). V dropped 6 bases and J dropped 4 bases, with 12 bases sitting between them. This CDR3 region has 13 residues.

This clone was observed once. The chain recombines TRBV24-1 with TRBJ2-3; 7 bases match TRBD2. The CDR3 covers 15 residues. The junction had 4 bases not matched to a gene; V was cut back by 4 bases and J by 1 base. CDR1 is KGHDR, CDR2 SFDVKD, per germline. The CDR3 loop reads CATSDRLAGTDTQYF. DNA for the CDR3: TGTGCCACCAGTGACAGGCTAGCGGGCACAGATACGCAGTATTTT.

This clone turned up a few times. The chain couples TRBV27 to TRBJ2-7, with TRBD2 matching 7 bases. The CDR3 runs 13 residues. CDR1 is MNHEY, CDR2 SMNVEV, per germline (reference sequence). The trim removed 8 bases at V and 6 bases at J, leaving 10 bases unmatched. CDR3 sequence (DNA): TGTGCCAGCGCCCCTAGCGGATTCAGCGAGCAGTACTTC. This encodes CASAPSGFSEQYF.

CDR3 protein: CASSATGGGNQPQHF. The CDR3 coding sequence is TGTGCCAGCAGTGCGACAGGGGGCGGCAATCAGCCCCAGCATTTT. The chain has TRBV28 and TRBJ1-5, with TRBD1 matching over 10 bases. The V gene's germline CDR1 is MDHEN and CDR2 SYDVKM. With V trimmed by 5 bases and J by 2 bases, 3 bases remained unmatched. The CDR3 extends over 15 amino acids.

This clone was counted a few times. The chain recombines TRBV18 with TRBJ2-2, with 11 bases that match TRBD1. This CDR3 is 16 amino acids long. Germline V lookup: CDR1 KGHSH, CDR2 LQKENI. The ends lost 4 bases at V and 6 bases at J; junction bases unmatched: 7. DNA for the CDR3: TGTGCCAGCTCACGAACCGGGACAGGGGGTTCCGGGGAGCTGTTTTTT. It is translated as CASSRTGTGGSGELFF.

The CDR3 bases are TGTGCCAGCAGCTTAGCCGAGGCGGGGCGCACCTACAATGAGCAGTTCTTC. Residues: CASSLAEAGRTYNEQFF. The rearrangement links TRBV7-3 to TRBJ2-1; D is perhaps TRBD2 (6 bases). Germline values: CDR1 SGHTA, CDR2 FQGTGA. The germline V and J ends were trimmed by 2 bases and 2 bases, with 16 bases remaining between them. The length of the CDR3 is 17 residues.

This chain connects TRBV19 to TRBJ1-1, with 9 bases matching TRBD1. The CDR3 extends over 15 amino acids. Germline CDR1 reads LNHDA; CDR2 reads SQIVND (reference sequence). J was trimmed by 3 bases and V by 5 bases; bases with no gene match: 7. CDR3 nucleotides: TGTGCCAGTAGTCTAATGGGACAGGGTGACACTGAAGCTTTCTTT. Translating it yields CASSLMGQGDTEAFF.

The chain uses TRBV2 and TRBJ2-3; TRBD1 matches 9 bases. The V and J ends lost 6 bases and 0 bases, in that order; junction bases with no gene match: 4. In germline, CDR1 is SNHLY, CDR2 FYNNEI. This CDR3 contains 15 residues. This CDR3 reads CASSMDRGSTDTQYF. The DNA of the CDR3 is TGTGCCAGCAGCATGGACAGGGGAAGCACAGATACGCAGTATTTT.

This clone was seen only a few times. V gene TRBV7-3 combines with J gene TRBJ2-1, with 13 bases fitting TRBD2. The CDR3 contains 16 residues. V shed 4 bases, J shed 1 base, and the junction held 1 base outside the gene matches. The germline CDR1 and CDR2 sequences are SGHTA and FQGTGA. The CDR3 reads CASSSGLAGSYNEQFF. The CDR3, as DNA: TGTGCCAGCAGCTCGGGACTAGCGGGATCCTACAATGAGCAGTTCTTC.

This chain joins TRBV18 and TRBJ1-4; unclear D gene. Trimming pared 2 bases from V and 7 bases from J, leaving 11 bases between. This CDR3 spans 14 amino acids. In germline, CDR1 is KGHSH, CDR2 LQKENI. The CDR3 bases are TGTGCCAGCTCACCAACAGCCCCCGGTGAAAAACTGTTTTTT. Translated, it gives CASSPTAPGEKLFF.

This clone occurred a few times. Additional DNA sequences in this sample encode the identical CDR3. The rearrangement joins TRBV6-6 to TRBJ2-3; 11 bases are shared with TRBD2. This CDR3 region has 14 residues. The ends lost 5 bases at V and 5 bases at J; junction bases unmatched: 3. Germline V CDR1 and CDR2: MNHNY, SVGAGI (reference sequence). The CDR3 DNA follows: TGTGCCAGCAGTCGAGGACTAGCGGGAGATACGCAGTATTTT. It is translated as CASSRGLAGDTQYF.

The rearrangement uses TRBV12-5 and TRBJ2-5, with 10 nucleotides matching TRBD1. J was trimmed by 5 bases and V by 4 bases; bases with no gene match: 4. Germline lookup yields CDR1 LGHNT and CDR2 FRNRAP. There are 14 residues in the CDR3. The CDR3 loop reads CASGWGQGLETQYF. In DNA form, the CDR3 reads TGTGCTAGTGGTTGGGGACAGGGGCTGGAGACCCAGTACTTC.

This clone was seen more than once but under ten times. V and J are TRBV7-9 and TRBJ2-7, with a weak D call TRBD2 (6 bases). V was shortened by 3 bases and J by 0 bases, with 6 bases between the two germline ends. Germline V gene lookup returns CDR1 SEHNR and CDR2 FQNEAQ (reference sequence). The CDR3 is 13 residues long. The CDR3 coding sequence is TGTGCCAGCAGCTTCGGGAGCTCCTACGAGCAGTACTTC. It encodes CASSFGSSYEQYF.

The chain links TRBV28 to TRBJ1-1, with 7 bases identical to TRBD1. V dropped 5 bases and J dropped 0; count of bases not matched to a gene: 9. The germline CDR1 and CDR2 sequences are MDHEN and SYDVKM. This CDR3 comprises 16 residues. CDR3 bases: TGTGCCAGCAGTCCGACAGGGCTTCTCATGAACACTGAAGCTTTCTTT. Amino acids: CASSPTGLLMNTEAFF.

This clone has more than one count but fewer than ten. The chain recombines TRBV14 with TRBJ2-7, with 7 bases lining up with TRBD1. This CDR3 has 14 residues. The ends lost 1 base at V and 2 bases at J; junction bases unmatched: 2. Germline lookup yields CDR1 SGHDN and CDR2 FVKESK. CDR3 region: CASSQGTGPYEQYF. The CDR3 nucleotides read TGTGCCAGCAGCCAAGGGACAGGACCCTACGAGCAGTACTTC.

The chain uses TRBV27 and TRBJ1-5, with 10 bases aligning to TRBD1. CDR1 is MNHEY, CDR2 SMNVEV, per germline (reference sequence). This CDR3 contains 16 residues. The V segment lost 6 bases and the J segment 6 bases; nucleotides outside the gene matches: 11. The CDR3 nucleotides are TGTGCCAGCAGAAATACCGGGACAGGGGAGACTCAGCCCCAGCATTTT. This encodes CASRNTGTGETQPQHF.

This chain uses TRBV5-4 with TRBJ2-7; 7 bases are a match to TRBD2. Per the germline V gene, CDR1 is SGHNT and CDR2 is YYREEE (reference sequence). V gave up 0 bases and J gave up 6 bases; unmatched junction bases: 9. CDR3 length: 15 residues. CDR3 residues: CASSLVAGEGVEQYF. CDR3 in DNA: TGTGCCAGCAGCTTGGTGGCGGGAGAAGGTGTCGAGCAGTACTTC.

The genes are TRBV4-2 and TRBJ2-1; maybe TRBD1 (5 bases). Trimming cost V 4 bases and J 7 bases, with 8 bases left between them. Germline CDR1 reads LGHNA; CDR2 reads YNFKEQ. The CDR3 totals 12 residues. This chain's CDR3 is CASSPQGNEQFF. CDR3 DNA: TGTGCCAGCAGCCCCCAGGGAAATGAGCAGTTCTTC.

This rearrangement joins TRBV7-3 to TRBJ2-3; 8 nucleotides align to TRBD2. Germline loops: CDR1 SGHTA, CDR2 FQGTGA. The CDR3 totals 14 residues. The V gene end was trimmed by 4 bases and the J gene end by 2 bases; junction bases not matched to a gene: 2. This CDR3 reads CASSSGGPTDTQYF. The CDR3 DNA follows: TGTGCCAGCAGCTCGGGGGGGCCCACAGATACGCAGTATTTT.

J is TRBJ1-4 and V is TRBV29-1; TRBD1 matches 8 bases. The trim removed 6 bases at V and 8 bases at J, leaving 8 bases unmatched. Germline V gene lookup returns CDR1 SQVTM and CDR2 ANQGSEA. The CDR3 consists of 13 residues. The CDR3 region is CSVQGVEREKLFF. The CDR3 DNA is TGCAGCGTACAGGGGGTGGAGAGGGAAAAACTGTTTTTT.

The chain has TRBV9 and TRBJ2-6; TRBD2 matches at 8 bases. Germline-derived CDR1 and CDR2 are SGDLS and YYNGEE. Unmatched junction bases numbered 9, after V lost 0 bases and J lost 4 bases. The length of the CDR3 is 18 residues. Here the CDR3 reads CASSVGGGRSPGANVLTF. In DNA form, the CDR3 reads TGTGCCAGCAGCGTAGGGGGCGGGAGGTCCCCCGGGGCCAACGTCCTGACTTTC.

This clone was counted at least ten times. V usage is TRBV7-2 and J usage is TRBJ2-1; D ambiguous. With 7 bases removed from V and 0 bases from J, the gap between germline ends came to 13 bases. Germline V lookup: CDR1 SGHTA, CDR2 FQGNSA. This CDR3 spans 15 amino acids. The CDR3 protein is CASTPDLGSYNEQFF. For the CDR3, the DNA is TGTGCCAGCACCCCAGACTTAGGCTCCTACAATGAGCAGTTCTTC.

The J gene is TRBJ2-7, the V gene TRBV5-6, with 11 bases that match TRBD1. CDR1 SGHDT and CDR2 YYEEEE come from the germline V gene. J gave up 4 bases and V 4 bases, and 7 bases lay outside the gene matches. The CDR3 is 15 residues long. Here the CDR3 DNA reads TGTGCCAGCAGCCCCGGGACAGGGGGGGTTTACGAGCAGTACTTC. The encoded protein is CASSPGTGGVYEQYF.

This chain links TRBV29-1 with TRBJ2-3, with D perhaps matching TRBD1 (6 bases). V gave up 6 bases and J gave up 4 bases, with 17 bases separating them. The germline gives CDR1 SQVTM, CDR2 ANQGSEA. This CDR3 is built from 14 residues. CDR3 residues: CSVDAGVGSDTQYF. The CDR3 DNA is TGCAGCGTGGATGCAGGGGTCGGCTCAGATACGCAGTATTTT.

This chain connects TRBV7-2 to TRBJ2-1; TRBD2 matches at 9 bases. Germline V CDR1 and CDR2: SGHTA, FQGNSA. This CDR3 is built from 17 residues. The V segment lost 5 bases and the J segment 6 bases; nucleotides outside the gene matches: 14. The CDR3 DNA follows: TGTGCCAGCAGCCAAAACCCACCGGGACTAGCTTCCAATGAGCAGTTCTTC. Its translation: CASSQNPPGLASNEQFF.

The sample holds one count of this clone. The chain is built from TRBV4-2 and TRBJ2-2; 7 nucleotides line up with TRBD1. V lost 3 bases, J lost 7 bases, and 8 bases stayed unmatched. Germline CDR1 is LGHNA and CDR2 is YNFKEQ. The CDR3 is 15 residues long. The CDR3 reads CASSQTTGLGGELFF. The CDR3 bases are TGTGCCAGCAGCCAGACGACAGGGTTGGGCGGGGAGCTGTTTTTT.